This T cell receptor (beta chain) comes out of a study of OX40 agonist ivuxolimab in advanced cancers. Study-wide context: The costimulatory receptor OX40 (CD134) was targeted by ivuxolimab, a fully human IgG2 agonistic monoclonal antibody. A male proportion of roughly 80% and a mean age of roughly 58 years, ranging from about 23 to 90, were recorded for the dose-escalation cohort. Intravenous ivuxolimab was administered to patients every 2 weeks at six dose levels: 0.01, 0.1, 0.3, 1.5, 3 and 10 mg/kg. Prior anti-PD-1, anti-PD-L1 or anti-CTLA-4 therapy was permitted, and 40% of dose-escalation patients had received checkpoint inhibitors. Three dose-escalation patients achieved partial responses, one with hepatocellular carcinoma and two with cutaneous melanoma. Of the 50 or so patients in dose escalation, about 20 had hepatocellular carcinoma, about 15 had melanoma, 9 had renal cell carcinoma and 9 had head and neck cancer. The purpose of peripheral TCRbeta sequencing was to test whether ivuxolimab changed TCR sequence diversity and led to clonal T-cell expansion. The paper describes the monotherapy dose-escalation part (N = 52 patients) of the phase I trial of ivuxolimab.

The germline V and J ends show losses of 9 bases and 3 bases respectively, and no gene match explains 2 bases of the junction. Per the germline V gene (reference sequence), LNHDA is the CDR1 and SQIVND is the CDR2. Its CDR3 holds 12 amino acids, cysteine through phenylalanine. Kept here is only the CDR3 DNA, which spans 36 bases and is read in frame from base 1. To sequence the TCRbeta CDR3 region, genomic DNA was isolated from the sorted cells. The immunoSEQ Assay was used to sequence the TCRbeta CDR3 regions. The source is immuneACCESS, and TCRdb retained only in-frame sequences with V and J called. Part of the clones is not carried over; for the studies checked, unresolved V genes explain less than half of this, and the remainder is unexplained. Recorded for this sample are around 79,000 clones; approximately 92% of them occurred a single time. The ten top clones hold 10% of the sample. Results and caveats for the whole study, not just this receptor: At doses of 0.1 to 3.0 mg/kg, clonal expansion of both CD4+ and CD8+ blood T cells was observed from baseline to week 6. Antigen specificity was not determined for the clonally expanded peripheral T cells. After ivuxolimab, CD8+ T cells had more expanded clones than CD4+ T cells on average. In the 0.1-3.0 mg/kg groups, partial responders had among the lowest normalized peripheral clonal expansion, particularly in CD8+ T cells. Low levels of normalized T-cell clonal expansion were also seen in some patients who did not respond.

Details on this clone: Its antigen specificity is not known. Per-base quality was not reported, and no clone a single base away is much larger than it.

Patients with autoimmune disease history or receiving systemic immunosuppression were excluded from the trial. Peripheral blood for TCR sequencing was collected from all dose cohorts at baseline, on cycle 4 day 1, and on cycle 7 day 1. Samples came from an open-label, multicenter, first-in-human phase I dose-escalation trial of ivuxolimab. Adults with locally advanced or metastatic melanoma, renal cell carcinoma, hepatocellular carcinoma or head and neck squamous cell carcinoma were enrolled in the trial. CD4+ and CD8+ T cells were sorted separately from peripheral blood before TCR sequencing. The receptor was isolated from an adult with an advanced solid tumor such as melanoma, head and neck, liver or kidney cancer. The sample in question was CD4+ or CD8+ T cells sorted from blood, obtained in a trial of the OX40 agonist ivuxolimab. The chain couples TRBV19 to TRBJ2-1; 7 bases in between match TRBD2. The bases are TGTGCCAGCGGGACTATCTACAATGAGCAGTTCTTC. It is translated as CASGTIYNEQFF.